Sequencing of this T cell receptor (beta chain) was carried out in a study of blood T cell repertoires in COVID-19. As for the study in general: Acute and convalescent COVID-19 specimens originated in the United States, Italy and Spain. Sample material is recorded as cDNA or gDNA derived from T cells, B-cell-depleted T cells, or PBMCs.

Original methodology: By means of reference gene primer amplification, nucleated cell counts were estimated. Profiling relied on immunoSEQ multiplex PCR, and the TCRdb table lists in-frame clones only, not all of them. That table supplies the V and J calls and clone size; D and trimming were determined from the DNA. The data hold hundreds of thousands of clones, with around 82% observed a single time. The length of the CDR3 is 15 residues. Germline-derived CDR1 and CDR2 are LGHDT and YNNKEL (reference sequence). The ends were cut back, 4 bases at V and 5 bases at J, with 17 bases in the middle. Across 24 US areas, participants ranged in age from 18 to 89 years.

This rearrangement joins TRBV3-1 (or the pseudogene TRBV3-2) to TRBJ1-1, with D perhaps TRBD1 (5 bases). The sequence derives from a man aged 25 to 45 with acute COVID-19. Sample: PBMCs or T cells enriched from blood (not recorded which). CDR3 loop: CASSRVDSVGTEAFF. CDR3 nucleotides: TGTGCCAGCAGCCGAGTAGACAGCGTGGGGACTGAAGCTTTCTTT.